This is a list of T cell receptor beta chains from one sample in a study of brain T cells in children with intractable seizures. The method was immunoSEQ multiplex PCR; TCRdb's version includes in-frame clones alone and lacks a portion of them. The table includes 80,000 or so clones, about 92% detected once. The starting material was peripheral blood, obtained at surgery. These receptors all come from a boy younger than two with tuberous sclerosis and intractable seizures. CDR3s leave out the opening cysteine and the closing phenylalanine or tryptophan. Part of the rows lack a size; the others show once, few, many or a class for expanded clones.

j_call v_call clone_size cdr3_aa
TRBJ1-2 TRBV28 NA ASSSAGTGKYGYT
TRBJ1-4 TRBV28 NA ASSSWGQAPTNEKLF
TRBJ2-2 TRBV5-8 NA ASSFRGGVTGELF
TRBJ2-3 TRBV11-2 NA ASSLAGGPDTQY
TRBJ1-2 TRBV19 NA ASSIDPQGLHYGYT
TRBJ1-2 TRBV7-6 NA ASSLVTEGGYT
TRBJ2-3 TRBV3-1/TRBV3-2 NA ASSHRGDTQY
TRBJ2-3 TRBV7-3 NA ASSPRLWDTDTQY
TRBJ2-1 TRBV4-1 NA ASSRIIPGLADNEQF
TRBJ2-3 TRBV5-1 NA ASSLAATDTQY
TRBJ2-3 TRBV29-1 NA SVDGTQSPLTDTQY
TRBJ2-3 TRBV5-1 NA ASSLRLATDTQY
TRBJ1-1 TRBV2 NA ASRRWENTEAF
TRBJ1-1 TRBV7-9 NA ASSLDRASTEAF
TRBJ2-7 TRBV15 NA ATSSQNYEQY
TRBJ2-5 TRBV4-1 NA ASSRNSGGFQETQY
TRBJ2-1 TRBV4-1 NA ASSRIAGTYNEQF
TRBJ1-2 TRBV6-5 NA ASSYVAGARLDGYT
TRBJ2-1 TRBV10-3 NA AISEGLRGDEQF
TRBJ2-5 TRBV3-1/TRBV3-2 NA ASSQGVNGETQY
TRBJ2-6 TRBV3-1/TRBV3-2 NA ASSTQPSGANVLT
TRBJ2-1 TRBV3-1/TRBV3-2 once ASSRAGGVYNEQF
TRBJ2-5 TRBV7-3 NA ASSSAGGQETQY
TRBJ2-7 TRBV5-4 NA ASSLQGNYEQY
TRBJ2-7 TRBV13 NA ASSFFRGASYEQY
TRBJ1-2 TRBV10-1 NA ASNLQGAHPYGYT
TRBJ2-5 TRBV6-1 NA ASSEFGGQGPGRETQY
TRBJ1-1 TRBV19 NA ASSIARNTEAF
TRBJ2-7 TRBV5-5 NA ASSLGKTGATYEQY
TRBJ1-1 TRBV5-1 NA ASRSGQGVNTEAF
TRBJ2-1 TRBV5-6 NA ASSGRRSQF
TRBJ2-1 TRBV6-5 NA ASSYPPAYEQF
TRBJ2-6 TRBV6-5 NA ASTPGLPGANVLT
TRBJ1-5 TRBV29-1 NA SVGGRDNQPQH
TRBJ1-2 TRBV6-5 NA ASSSTGLNYGYT
TRBJ1-6 TRBV18 NA ASSPPTGGSYSPLH
TRBJ2-7 TRBV30 NA ACGTNEQY
TRBJ1-5 TRBV27 NA ASSLKGVQPQH
TRBJ2-5 TRBV18 NA ASSPPGQGETQY
TRBJ2-5 TRBV28 NA ASSFPQGAQETQY
TRBJ2-1 TRBV12-3/TRBV12-4 NA ASSSGTSPQF
TRBJ2-3 TRBV28 NA ASSLRLAGGEEGTDTQY
TRBJ2-2 TRBV6-5 NA ASSTGFSGELF
TRBJ2-7 TRBV19 NA ATRLGYEQY
TRBJ2-2 TRBV11-2 once ASSSQRTAPTGELF
TRBJ2-5 TRBV5-6 NA ASSLAWGPQETQY
TRBJ1-3 TRBV1 few TSSQDVGGGNTIY
TRBJ2-1 TRBV6-5 NA ASRGTGREF
TRBJ2-2 TRBV20-1 NA SGQSPGELF
TRBJ2-7 TRBV16 NA ASSQYKDGWQGSEQY
TRBJ2-3 TRBV25-1 NA ASSDVGTDTQY
TRBJ2-1 TRBV9 NA ASSHPDYPYNEQF